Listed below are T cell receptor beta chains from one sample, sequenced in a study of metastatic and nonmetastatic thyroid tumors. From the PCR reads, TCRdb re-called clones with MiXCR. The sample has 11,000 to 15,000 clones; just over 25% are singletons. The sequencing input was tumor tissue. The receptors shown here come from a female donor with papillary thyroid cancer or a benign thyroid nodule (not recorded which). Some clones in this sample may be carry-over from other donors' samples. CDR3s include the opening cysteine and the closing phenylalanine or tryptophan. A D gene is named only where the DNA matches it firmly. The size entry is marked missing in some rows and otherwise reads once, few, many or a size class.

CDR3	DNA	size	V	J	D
CASDSGFCEQYF	TGTGCCAGCGACTCGGGGTTTTGCGAGCAGTACTTC	few	TRBV6-1	TRBJ2-7	NA
CASSSTPRGGQPQHF	TGTGCCAGCAGTTCCACCCCCAGGGGGGGTCAGCCCCAGCATTTT	medium-sized	TRBV6-1	TRBJ1-5	TRBD1
CASSFQGAYNEQFF	TGTGCCAGCAGCTTTCAGGGGGCCTACAATGAGCAGTTCTTC	NA	TRBV11-3	TRBJ2-1	TRBD1
CASSSTSGRAYEQYF	TGTGCCAGCAGCTCCACAAGCGGGAGGGCCTACGAGCAGTACTTC	NA	TRBV11-2	TRBJ2-7	TRBD2
CASSSESYEQYF	TGTGCCAGCAGTAGCGAATCCTACGAGCAGTACTTC	medium-sized	TRBV6-1	TRBJ2-7	NA
CSARDQNYGYTF	TGCAGTGCTAGAGATCAGAACTATGGCTACACCTTC	NA	TRBV20-1	TRBJ1-2	NA
CAWQQGGDTEAFF	TGTGCCTGGCAGCAGGGGGGGGACACTGAAGCTTTCTTT	NA	TRBV30	TRBJ1-1	TRBD1
CSASEWGEQYF	TGCAGTGCATCCGAATGGGGCGAGCAGTACTTC	NA	TRBV20-1	TRBJ2-7	NA
CASSWGGQIWELFF	TGTGCCAGCAGCTGGGGCGGGCAAATCTGGGAGCTGTTTTTT	few	TRBV6-1	TRBJ2-2	NA
CASSLTGRGGYTF	TGTGCCAGCAGCCTCACAGGAAGAGGGGGCTACACCTTC	medium-sized	TRBV3-1	TRBJ1-2	NA
CAAWGFGTEAFF	TGTGCCGCGTGGGGGTTTGGCACTGAAGCTTTCTTT	few	TRBV6-1	TRBJ1-1	NA
CASSFRAHGYTF	TGTGCCAGCAGTTTTCGGGCCCATGGCTACACCTTC	many	TRBV12-3/TRBV12-4	TRBJ1-2	NA
CSATSQGVGVSTEAFF	TGCAGTGCTACCTCACAGGGTGTGGGGGTGAGCACTGAAGCTTTCTTT	NA	TRBV20-1	TRBJ1-1	NA
CASSQDSEGGLVRQYF	TGTGCCAGCAGCCAAGATTCGGAGGGGGGGTTGGTGAGGCAGTACTTC	few	TRBV3-1	TRBJ2-7	NA
CSVMRTGDTGELFF	TGCAGCGTAATGAGGACAGGGGACACCGGGGAGCTGTTTTTT	many	TRBV29-1	TRBJ2-2	TRBD1
CSASGPGGHTEAFF	TGCAGTGCTAGCGGACCAGGGGGGCACACTGAAGCTTTCTTT	NA	TRBV20-1	TRBJ1-1	TRBD1
CASSQDRLRGQGSYEQYF	TGTGCCAGCAGCCAAGATCGACTTCGGGGCCAGGGCTCCTACGAGCAGTACTTC	NA	TRBV14	TRBJ2-7	NA
CAGSRGPKTGGTDTQYF	TGTGCCGGCAGCCGAGGGCCCAAGACAGGGGGCACAGATACTCAGTATTTT	NA	TRBV11-2	TRBJ2-3	TRBD1
CASGRGGSGETQYF	TGTGCCAGCGGTAGGGGGGGCTCGGGGGAGACCCAGTACTTC	many	TRBV7-2	TRBJ2-5	NA
CARSQAGTTYSTDTQYF	TGTGCCAGAAGCCAAGCCGGGACTACGTATAGCACAGATACGCAGTATTTT	NA	TRBV4-2	TRBJ2-3	TRBD2
CASSTYGRSGNTIYF	TGTGCCAGCAGTACCTACGGCCGCTCTGGAAACACCATATATTTT	NA	TRBV14	TRBJ1-3	NA
CASSFRWGDEQFF	TGTGCCAGCAGCTTTAGGTGGGGGGATGAGCAGTTCTTC	NA	TRBV7-2	TRBJ2-1	NA
CSARAGRDYEQYF	TGCAGTGCTAGAGCGGGACGGGACTACGAGCAGTACTTC	NA	TRBV20-1	TRBJ2-7	NA
CSASDSYYGYTF	TGCAGTGCCTCGGACAGTTACTATGGCTACACCTTC	NA	TRBV20-1	TRBJ1-2	NA
CASSAKGEYNSPLHF	TGTGCCAGCAGTGCGAAGGGGGAGTATAATTCACCCCTCCACTTT	medium-sized	TRBV2	TRBJ1-6	NA
CASSRLAGDYEQYF	TGTGCCAGCAGCCGACTAGCGGGAGACTACGAGCAGTACTTC	NA	TRBV3-1	TRBJ2-7	TRBD2
CSANAPAGTRGNEKLFF	TGCAGTGCGAACGCGCCGGCGGGGACGCGGGGTAATGAAAAACTGTTTTTT	NA	TRBV20-1	TRBJ1-4	NA
CASSRSGTADTQYF	TGTGCCAGCAGCCGTAGCGGGACGGCAGATACGCAGTATTTT	medium-sized	TRBV13	TRBJ2-3	TRBD2
CASSVSGAYEQYF	TGTGCCAGCAGTGTTAGCGGGGCTTACGAGCAGTACTTC	few	TRBV2	TRBJ2-7	TRBD2
CASSPRGGRWNEQFF	TGTGCCAGCAGCCCTCGGGGCGGGAGGTGGAATGAGCAGTTCTTC	many	TRBV7-2	TRBJ2-1	TRBD2
CAIMVIYEQYF	TGTGCCATCATGGTTATCTACGAGCAGTACTTC	few	TRBV6-2/TRBV6-3	TRBJ2-7	NA
CASIGQHSNQPQHF	TGTGCCAGCATCGGACAGCATAGCAATCAGCCCCAGCATTTT	few	TRBV6-8	TRBJ1-5	NA
CAWSQGVIQYF	TGTGCCTGGAGCCAGGGTGTCATTCAGTACTTC	medium-sized	TRBV30	TRBJ2-4	NA
CASSPGILSYEQYF	TGTGCCAGCTCACCAGGGATACTCTCCTACGAGCAGTACTTC	NA	TRBV18	TRBJ2-7	NA
CASSRTGTSGSSGDTQYF	TGTGCCAGCAGCCGGACCGGGACTAGCGGGAGTTCGGGAGATACGCAGTATTTT	medium-sized	TRBV7-3	TRBJ2-3	TRBD2
CASSLFRGREQFF	TGTGCCAGCAGTTTGTTTAGGGGGCGTGAGCAGTTCTTC	medium-sized	TRBV6-1	TRBJ2-1	TRBD1
CASSPDTSYEQYF	TGTGCCAGCAGCCCCGATACATCCTACGAGCAGTACTTC	many	TRBV5-6	TRBJ2-7	NA
CASSQRLTTDTQYF	TGTGCCAGCAGCCAAAGGCTTACCACAGATACGCAGTATTTT	NA	TRBV7-2	TRBJ2-3	NA
CASSSHRGYYTF	TGTGCCAGCAGTTCCCACAGGGGGTACTACACCTTC	few	TRBV6-5	TRBJ1-2	TRBD1
CASSLGGRSAGSNKPQHF	TGTGCCAGCAGTCTAGGGGGCCGCTCAGCAGGGAGCAATAAGCCCCAGCATTTT	few	TRBV12-3/TRBV12-4	TRBJ1-5	TRBD1
CASSYQGFEQFF	TGTGCCAGCAGCTATCAGGGGTTCGAGCAGTTCTTC	medium-sized	TRBV28	TRBJ2-1	NA
CASSPGQGAGNTIYF	TGTGCCAGCAGTCCCGGACAGGGGGCCGGAAACACCATATATTTT	few	TRBV6-1	TRBJ1-3	TRBD1
CASSPWGEETQYF	TGTGCCAGCTCACCGTGGGGAGAAGAGACCCAGTACTTC	NA	TRBV18	TRBJ2-5	NA
CASSLGYGDNEQFF	TGTGCCAGCAGCTTAGGGTACGGGGACAATGAGCAGTTCTTC	NA	TRBV11-3	TRBJ2-1	NA
CSARVSREIFFNTDTQYF	TGCAGTGCTAGAGTCTCGCGGGAGATCTTTTTTAACACAGATACGCAGTATTTT	NA	TRBV20-1	TRBJ2-3	TRBD2
CASSLVAGQGAYEQYF	TGTGCCAGCAGCTTAGTTGCCGGACAGGGGGCCTACGAGCAGTACTTC	many	TRBV11-1	TRBJ2-7	TRBD1
CAGEVRVGEQFF	TGTGCCGGGGAGGTCCGGGTCGGTGAGCAGTTCTTC	many	TRBV6-1	TRBJ2-1	NA
CASSLNRDGTYEQYF	TGTGCCAGCAGCTTAAACCGGGACGGAACCTACGAGCAGTACTTC	NA	TRBV7-8	TRBJ2-7	NA
CASSQRPGHNSPLHF	TGTGCCAGCAGCCAACGACCAGGGCACAATTCACCCCTCCACTTT	many	TRBV16	TRBJ1-6	NA
CSASYRRIGGYTF	TGCAGTGCTTCATATAGGAGAATCGGTGGCTACACCTTC	NA	TRBV20-1	TRBJ1-2	NA
CASSLGGADTEAFF	TGTGCCAGCAGCTTAGGGGGGGCGGACACTGAAGCTTTCTTT	NA	TRBV7-8	TRBJ1-1	NA
CSSSSRLFVVNTEAFF	TGTTCCAGCAGTTCCCGCCTGTTCGTGGTGAACACTGAAGCTTTCTTT	few	TRBV28	TRBJ1-1	NA
CASSLFGASSSYEQYF	TGTGCCAGCAGCTTATTTGGGGCATCGAGCTCCTACGAGCAGTACTTC	NA	TRBV11-3	TRBJ2-7	NA
CACSRDNFGYTF	TGTGCCTGCAGTCGGGACAACTTCGGCTACACCTTC	NA	TRBV28	TRBJ1-2	NA
CASSPWAGRAYEQYF	TGCGCCAGCAGCCCGTGGGCCGGACGTGCCTACGAGCAGTACTTC	NA	TRBV5-1	TRBJ2-7	NA
CSARELGGGNTIYF	TGCAGTGCTAGAGAATTGGGCGGAGGAAACACCATATATTTT	NA	TRBV20-1	TRBJ1-3	NA